These 8 T cell receptor beta chains were sequenced from one sample in a study of blood T cell repertoires in COVID-19. Profiling relied on immunoSEQ multiplex PCR, and the TCRdb table lists in-frame clones only, not all of them. The sample consists of fewer than 200,000 clones, 81% of them appearing once. The sequenced material came from PBMCs or T cells enriched from blood (not recorded which). The receptors were sampled from a woman aged 40 to 50 with acute COVID-19.

The chain couples TRBV6-1 to TRBJ2-7, with a tentative D call TRBD2 (6 bases). V was trimmed by 3 bases and J by 7 bases, leaving 13 bases between them. The germline V gene encodes CDR1 MNHNS and CDR2 SASEGT. This CDR3 contains 13 residues. The CDR3 is CASSDGTRREQYF. CDR3 in DNA: TGTGCCAGCAGTGACGGGACTCGGAGGGAGCAGTACTTC.

This clone was found a few times. The chain recombines TRBV18 with TRBJ1-2; D might be TRBD1 (6 bases). The V end lost 2 bases, the J end lost 5 bases, and 15 bases lay between the germline ends. The CDR3 has 15 amino acids. Germline values: CDR1 KGHSH, CDR2 LQKENI. The CDR3 DNA follows: TGTGCCAGCTCACCATCTCCGGGACACCAATATGGCTACACCTTC. Translating it yields CASSPSPGHQYGYTF.

This clone has only a few counts. This chain links TRBV10-1 with TRBJ2-3; tentatively, D is TRBD2 (6 bases). This CDR3 has 14 amino acids. Germline CDR1 is WNHNN and CDR2 is SYGVQD (reference sequence). V lost 0 bases and J lost 11, with 15 bases in between. Here the CDR3 reads CASSESWTKRGQYF. CDR3 nucleotide sequence: TGCGCCAGCAGTGAGTCGTGGACTAAAAGGGGGCAGTATTTT.

The chain has TRBV5-1 and TRBJ1-1, with a weak D call TRBD1 (6 bases). V was shortened by 1 base and J by 5 bases, with 9 bases between the two germline ends. Germline V CDR1 and CDR2: SGHRS, YFSETQ. The CDR3 is 13 amino acids. CDR3 loop: CASSLSGETEAFF. CDR3 bases: TGCGCCAGCAGCTTGTCAGGGGAGACTGAAGCTTTCTTT.

The sample holds one count of this clone. V gene TRBV30 combines with J gene TRBJ2-3, with 7 positions matching TRBD1. Germline values: CDR1 GTSNPN, CDR2 SVGIG (reference sequence). The V and J ends lost 7 bases and 3 bases, in that order; junction bases with no gene match: 10. CDR3 length equals 14 residues. The CDR3 spells CASSEGARTDTQYF. CDR3 coding DNA: TGTGCCTCCAGCGAGGGGGCGCGAACAGATACGCAGTATTTT.

This clone was seen a few times. The chain uses TRBV5-4 and TRBJ2-7; 8 nucleotides align to TRBD1. V was pared by 0 bases and J by 4 bases, with 6 bases of the junction left unmatched. The germline gives CDR1 SGHNT, CDR2 YYREEE (reference sequence). The CDR3 sequence is 15 residues long. The DNA of the CDR3 is TGTGCCAGCAGCTTGGACAGGGGGGCTGGGTACGAGCAGTACTTC. Translating it yields CASSLDRGAGYEQYF. The whole variable domain, filled in from reference TRBV5-4 and TRBJ2-7, reads ETGVTQSPTHLIKTRGQQVTLRCSSQSGHNTVSWYQQALGQGPQFIFQYYREEENGRGNFPPRFSGLQFPNYSSELNVNALELDDSALYLCASSLDRGAGYEQYFGPGTRLTVT.

The chain joins TRBV7-9 to TRBJ1-4; 10 bases fit TRBD1. CDR1 is SEHNR, CDR2 FQNEAQ, per germline (reference sequence). This CDR3 is built from 15 residues. Trimming removed 3 bases from V and 8 bases from J; junction bases left unmatched: 6. DNA of the CDR3: TGTGCCAGCAGCTTGACAGGGGGCAAATACGAAAAACTGTTTTTT. Its protein is CASSLTGGKYEKLFF.

This chain connects TRBV18 to TRBJ2-5, with D hard to call. The CDR3 has 12 amino acids. The V end lost 3 bases, the J end lost 5 bases, and 7 bases lay between the germline ends. Germline CDR1 KGHSH, CDR2 LQKENI. The CDR3 here is CASSPYTETQYF. The CDR3 region has the DNA TGTGCCAGCTCACCCTATACGGAGACCCAGTACTTC.